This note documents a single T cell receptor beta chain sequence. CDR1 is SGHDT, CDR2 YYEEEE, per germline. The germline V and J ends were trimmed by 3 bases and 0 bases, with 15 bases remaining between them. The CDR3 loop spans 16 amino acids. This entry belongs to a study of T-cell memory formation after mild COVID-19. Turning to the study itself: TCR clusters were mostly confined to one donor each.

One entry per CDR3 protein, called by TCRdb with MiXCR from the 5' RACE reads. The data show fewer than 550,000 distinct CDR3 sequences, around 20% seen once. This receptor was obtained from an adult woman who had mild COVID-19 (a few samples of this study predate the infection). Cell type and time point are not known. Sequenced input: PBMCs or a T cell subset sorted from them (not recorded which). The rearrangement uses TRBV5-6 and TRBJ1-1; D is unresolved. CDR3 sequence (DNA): TGTGCCAGCAGCTATGTTGGGAGAGCCATGAACACTGAAGCTTTCTTT. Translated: CASSYVGRAMNTEAFF.